Listed below are T cell receptor beta chains from one sample, sequenced in a study of blood T cell repertoires in COVID-19. Method: immunoSEQ multiplex PCR; TCRdb's copy keeps in-frame clones and lacks some. The sample holds 330,000 or so clones, roughly nine tenths seen once. The source material was peripheral blood. These receptors came from a woman aged 60-75 years with COVID-19, enrolled during active disease. The conserved cysteine and the conserved F or W are not part of the CDR3 here.

j_gene,v_gene,CDR3aa
TRBJ1-3,TRBV6-1,ASSDSSGNTIY
TRBJ2-2,TRBV6-5,ASILDRTTGELF
TRBJ1-2,TRBV4-1,ASSQDPGPTA
TRBJ1-4,TRBV5-4,ASSFQGGEKLF
TRBJ2-6,TRBV7-9,ASSLAGGRSWANVLT
TRBJ1-1,TRBV19,ASRTGMVTEAF
TRBJ1-2,TRBV28,ASSFVKGAYGYT
TRBJ2-1,TRBV28,ASSLRDRSDEQF
TRBJ2-7,TRBV6-1,ASSELQGPDEQY
TRBJ2-7,TRBV4-2,ASSQVVGQGTYEQY
TRBJ1-4,TRBV7-9,ASSLVTGNEKLF
TRBJ1-3,TRBV18,ASSTTRTGGNTIY
TRBJ1-6,TRBV6-4,ASSGGGGRTYNSPLH
TRBJ1-1,TRBV9,ASSHGGATTEAF
TRBJ1-1,TRBV7-6,ASSFADTGTEAF
TRBJ1-2,TRBV10-2,ASNGQGNGYT
TRBJ2-3,TRBV5-6,ASSRTGGGFADTQY
TRBJ1-1,TRBV18,ASSPVGAEAF
TRBJ2-1,TRBV7-2,ASSPGNLAGVNNEQF
TRBJ1-2,TRBV6-5,ASRTGGYGYT
TRBJ1-2,TRBV15,ATSTRQDYGYT
TRBJ1-1,TRBV10-3,AISDPFTGGNTEAF
TRBJ1-2,TRBV9,ASSGYRDKTNYGYT
TRBJ1-1,TRBV5-1,ASRILGGSEAF
TRBJ2-1,TRBV6-5,ASTQGLGDEQF
TRBJ1-1,TRBV10-1,ASSELVSSNTEAF
TRBJ1-3,TRBV9,ASSLRDRRSSGNTIY
TRBJ2-7,TRBV5-6,ASRPRDRFYEQY
TRBJ1-2,TRBV5-8,ASSLGRTNYGYT
TRBJ1-6,TRBV12-5,ASGGDSAPYNSPLH